The rows below give T cell receptor beta chains drawn from one sample of a study of regulatory T cells in long-lasting Graves disease. A single record per CDR3 protein comes from TCRdb applying MiXCR to the multiplex PCR reads. Here the sample spans 700,000 or so distinct CDR3 sequences, roughly 30% being singletons. Specimen: peripheral blood mononuclear cells (PBMCs), collected when the disease was refractory, from a patient treated with antithyroid drugs. The receptors were gathered from a female donor with Graves disease. Both conserved end residues are part of each CDR3. The D gene is left open where the match is weak. For some rows the clone size is stated as once, few or many, or as a class when expanded; others skip it.

>TRBV30|.|TRBJ1-1|.
TGTGCCTGGACGGTGGGGACGGTCCGGTCTGAAGCTTTCTTT
CAWTVGTVRSEAFF
>TRBV30|.|TRBJ1-2|.
TGTGCCTGGAGTTTTCCACAGGATAACTATGGCTACACCTTC
CAWSFPQDNYGYTF
>TRBV5-1|.|TRBJ2-7|.
TGCGCCAGCAGCTTGGATCCAGGAAACGAGCAGTACTTC
CASSLDPGNEQYF
>TRBV15|TRBD2|TRBJ2-1|.
TGTGCCACCATGGCGGGAGGGCGTTACAATGAGCAGTTCTTC
CATMAGGRYNEQFF
>TRBV9|.|TRBJ2-7|.
TGTGCCAGCAGCGTAGAGAAGGGGGAGCAGTACTTC
CASSVEKGEQYF
>TRBV12-3/TRBV12-4|TRBD2|TRBJ2-2|.
TGTGCCAGCAGTCCCATCTTCCTTAAACCGGGACTAGCGGGACCCGCGGGCACCGGGGAGCTGTTTTTT
CASSPIFLKPGLAGPAGTGELFF
>TRBV11-2|.|TRBJ1-2|.
TGTGCCAGCAGTTCCTTAAGGACGGATAACTATGGCTACACCTTC
CASSSLRTDNYGYTF
>TRBV14|.|TRBJ1-2|few
TGTGCCAGCAGCCCCCTCGACAGCTACTATGGCTACACCTTC
CASSPLDSYYGYTF
>TRBV25-1|.|TRBJ1-2|.
TGTGCCAGCAGTGAGCGGACAGTTACTAACTATGGCTACACCTTC
CASSERTVTNYGYTF
>TRBV29-1|.|TRBJ1-1|few
TGCAGCGTTGGGGGGGCGGGCACCCCTGAAGCTTTCTTT
CSVGGAGTPEAFF
>TRBV7-9|.|TRBJ2-5|many
TGTGCCAGCAGCTTCGGAGTGGAGACCCAGTACTTC
CASSFGVETQYF
>TRBV19|.|TRBJ1-1|many
TGTGCCAGTAGCCCTCCGATGAACACTGAAGCTTTCTTT
CASSPPMNTEAFF
>TRBV6-1|.|TRBJ1-4|once
TGTGCCAGCAGCCGCCAGATCTATAATGAAAAACTGTTTTTT
CASSRQIYNEKLFF
>TRBV18|TRBD1|TRBJ1-4|few
TGTGCCAGCTCATCACAACAGGGGGAGAAACTGTTTTTT
CASSSQQGEKLFF
>TRBV10-2|.|TRBJ1-1|.
TGCGCCAGCAGTTACCCGCCTGCAAAAGGGAACACTGAAGCTTTCTTT
CASSYPPAKGNTEAFF
>TRBV7-9|.|TRBJ1-2|.
TGTGCCAGCAGCTTAGAGATCGGCTACACCTTC
CASSLEIGYTF